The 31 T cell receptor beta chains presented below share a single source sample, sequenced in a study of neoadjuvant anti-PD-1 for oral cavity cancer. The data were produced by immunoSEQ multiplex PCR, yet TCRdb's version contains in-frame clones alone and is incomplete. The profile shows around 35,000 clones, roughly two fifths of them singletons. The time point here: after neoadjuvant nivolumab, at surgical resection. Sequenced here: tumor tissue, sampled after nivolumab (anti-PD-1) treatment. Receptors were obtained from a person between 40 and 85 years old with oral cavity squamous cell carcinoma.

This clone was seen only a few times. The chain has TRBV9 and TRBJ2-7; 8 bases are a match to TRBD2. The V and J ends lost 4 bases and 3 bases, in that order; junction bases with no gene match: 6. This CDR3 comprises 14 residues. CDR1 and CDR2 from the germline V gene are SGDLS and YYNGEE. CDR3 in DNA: TGTGCCAGCAGCCCGGGACTAGAGGGCTACGAGCAGTACTTC. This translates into CASSPGLEGYEQYF.

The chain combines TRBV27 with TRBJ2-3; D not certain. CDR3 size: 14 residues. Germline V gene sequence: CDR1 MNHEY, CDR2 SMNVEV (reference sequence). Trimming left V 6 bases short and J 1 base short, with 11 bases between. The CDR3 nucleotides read TGTGCCAGCAGGGCCCCGGACGGCACAGATACGCAGTATTTT. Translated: CASRAPDGTDTQYF.

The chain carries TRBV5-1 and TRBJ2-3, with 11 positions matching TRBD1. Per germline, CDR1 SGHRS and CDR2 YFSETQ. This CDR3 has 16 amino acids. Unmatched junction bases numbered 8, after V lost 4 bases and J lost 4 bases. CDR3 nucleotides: TGCGCCAGCAGCCGCGACGGACAGGGGGCCTCAGATACGCAGTATTTT. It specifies CASSRDGQGASDTQYF.

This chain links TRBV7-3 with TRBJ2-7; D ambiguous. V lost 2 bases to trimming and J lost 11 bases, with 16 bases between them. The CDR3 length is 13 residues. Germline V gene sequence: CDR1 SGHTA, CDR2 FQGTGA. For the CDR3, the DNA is TGTGCCAGCAGCTTAGAGGCCGCGCGTGGGGAGTACTTC. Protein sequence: CASSLEAARGEYF.

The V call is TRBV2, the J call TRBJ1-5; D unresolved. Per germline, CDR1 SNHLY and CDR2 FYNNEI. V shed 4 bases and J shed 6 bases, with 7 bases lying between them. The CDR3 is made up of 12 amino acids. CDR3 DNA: TGTGCCAGCAGTGTCCAAATTCAGCCCCAGCATTTT. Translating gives CASSVQIQPQHF.

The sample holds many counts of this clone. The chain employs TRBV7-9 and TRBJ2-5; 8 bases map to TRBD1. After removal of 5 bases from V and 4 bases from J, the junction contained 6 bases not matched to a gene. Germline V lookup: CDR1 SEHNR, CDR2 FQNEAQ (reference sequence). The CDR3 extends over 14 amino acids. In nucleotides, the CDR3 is TGTGCCAGCAGCCGGGGACAGGCGCGAGAGACCCAGTACTTC. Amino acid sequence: CASSRGQARETQYF.

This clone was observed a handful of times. The CDR3 region has the DNA TGTGCCAGCAGTTTACCAGCGGGGGGTGAGACCCAGTACTTC. Its protein product is CASSLPAGGETQYF. This chain uses TRBV2 with TRBJ2-5; 9 bases fit TRBD2. Per germline, CDR1 SNHLY and CDR2 FYNNEI. J gave up 5 bases and V 5 bases, and 6 bases lay outside the gene matches. The CDR3 totals 14 residues. The variable domain in full, completed from reference TRBV2 and TRBJ2-5, reads EPEVTQTPSHQVTQMGQEVILRCVPISNHLYFYWYRQILGQKVEFLVSFYNNEISEKSEIFDDQFSVERPDGSNFTLKIRSTKLEDSAMYFCASSLPAGGETQYFGPGTRLLVL.

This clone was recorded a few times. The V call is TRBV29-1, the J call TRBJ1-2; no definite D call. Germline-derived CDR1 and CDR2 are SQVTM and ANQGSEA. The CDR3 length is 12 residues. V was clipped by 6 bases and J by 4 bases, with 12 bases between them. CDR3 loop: CSVVGPSYGYTF. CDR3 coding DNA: TGCAGCGTGGTTGGTCCTTCCTATGGCTACACCTTC.

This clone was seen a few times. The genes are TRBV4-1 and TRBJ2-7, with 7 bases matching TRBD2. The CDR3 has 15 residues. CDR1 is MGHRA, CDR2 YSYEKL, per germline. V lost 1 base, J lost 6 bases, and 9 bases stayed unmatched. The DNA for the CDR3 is TGCGCCAGCAGCCAAGGCTTTTTACGGGGGGTCGAGCAGTACTTC. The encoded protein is CASSQGFLRGVEQYF.

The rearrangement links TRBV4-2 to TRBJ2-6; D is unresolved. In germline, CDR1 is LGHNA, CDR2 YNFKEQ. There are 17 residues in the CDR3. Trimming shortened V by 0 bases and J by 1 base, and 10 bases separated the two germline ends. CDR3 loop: CASSQETTPSGANVLTF. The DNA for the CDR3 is TGTGCCAGCAGCCAAGAGACCACGCCGTCTGGGGCCAACGTCCTGACTTTC.

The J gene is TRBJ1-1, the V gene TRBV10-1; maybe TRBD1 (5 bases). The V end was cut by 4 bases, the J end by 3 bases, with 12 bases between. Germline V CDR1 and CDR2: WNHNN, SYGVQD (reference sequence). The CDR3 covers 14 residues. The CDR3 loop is CASSAGTEDTEAFF. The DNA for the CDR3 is TGCGCCAGCAGTGCCGGGACTGAGGACACTGAAGCTTTCTTT.

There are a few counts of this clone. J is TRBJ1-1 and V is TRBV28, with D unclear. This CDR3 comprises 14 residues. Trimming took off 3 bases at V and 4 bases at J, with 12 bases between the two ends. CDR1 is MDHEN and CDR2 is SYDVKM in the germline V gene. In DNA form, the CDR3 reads TGTGCCAGCAGTTTTGGACCCGGGATCACTGAAGCTTTCTTT. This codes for CASSFGPGITEAFF.

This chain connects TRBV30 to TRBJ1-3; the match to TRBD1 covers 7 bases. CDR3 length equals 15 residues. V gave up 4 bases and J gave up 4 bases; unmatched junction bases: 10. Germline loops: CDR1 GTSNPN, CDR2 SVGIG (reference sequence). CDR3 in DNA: TGTGCCTGGAACTCGGGACAGCGATCAGGAAACACCATATATTTT. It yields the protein CAWNSGQRSGNTIYF.

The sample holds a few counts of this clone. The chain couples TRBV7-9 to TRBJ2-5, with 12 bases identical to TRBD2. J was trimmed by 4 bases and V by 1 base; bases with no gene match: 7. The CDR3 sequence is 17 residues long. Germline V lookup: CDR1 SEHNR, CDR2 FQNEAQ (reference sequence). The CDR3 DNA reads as TGTGCCAGCAGCTTAGGACTAGCGGGAGTTTTGGGAGAGACCCAGTACTTC. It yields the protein CASSLGLAGVLGETQYF.

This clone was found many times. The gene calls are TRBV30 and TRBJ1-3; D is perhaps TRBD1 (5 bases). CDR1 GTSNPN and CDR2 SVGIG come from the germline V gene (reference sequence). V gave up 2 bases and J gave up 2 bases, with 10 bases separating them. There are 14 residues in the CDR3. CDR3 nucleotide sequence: TGTGCCTGGAGTAGGTGGGGCACTGGAAACACCATATATTTT. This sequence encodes CAWSRWGTGNTIYF.

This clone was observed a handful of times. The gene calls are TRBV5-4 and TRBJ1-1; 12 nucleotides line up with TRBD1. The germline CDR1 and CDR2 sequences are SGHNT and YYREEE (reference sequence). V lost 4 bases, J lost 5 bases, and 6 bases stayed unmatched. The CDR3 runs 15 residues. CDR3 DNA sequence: TGTGCCAGCAGCCGGGACAGGGGGCGCGGAACTGAAGCTTTCTTT. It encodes CASSRDRGRGTEAFF. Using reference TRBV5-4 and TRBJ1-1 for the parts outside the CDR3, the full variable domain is ETGVTQSPTHLIKTRGQQVTLRCSSQSGHNTVSWYQQALGQGPQFIFQYYREEENGRGNFPPRFSGLQFPNYSSELNVNALELDDSALYLCASSRDRGRGTEAFFGQGTRLTVV.

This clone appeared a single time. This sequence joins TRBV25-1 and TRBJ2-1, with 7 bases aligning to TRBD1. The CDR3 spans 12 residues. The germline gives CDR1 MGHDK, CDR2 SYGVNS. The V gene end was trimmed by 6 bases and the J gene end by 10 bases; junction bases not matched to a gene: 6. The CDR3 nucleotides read TGTGCCAGCAGCCCCGAGGGGGCAGAGCAGTTCTTC. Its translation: CASSPEGAEQFF. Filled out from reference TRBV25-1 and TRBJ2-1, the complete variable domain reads EADIYQTPRYLVIGTGKKITLECSQTMGHDKMYWYQQDPGMELHLIHYSYGVNSTEKGDLSSESTVSRIRTEHFPLTLESARPSHTSQYLCASSPEGAEQFFGPGTRLTVL.

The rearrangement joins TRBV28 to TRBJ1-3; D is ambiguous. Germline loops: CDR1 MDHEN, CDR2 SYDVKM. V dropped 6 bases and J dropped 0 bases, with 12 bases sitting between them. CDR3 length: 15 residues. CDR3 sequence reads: CASSYGANSGNTIYF. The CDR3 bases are TGTGCCAGCAGCTACGGCGCGAACTCTGGAAACACCATATATTTT.

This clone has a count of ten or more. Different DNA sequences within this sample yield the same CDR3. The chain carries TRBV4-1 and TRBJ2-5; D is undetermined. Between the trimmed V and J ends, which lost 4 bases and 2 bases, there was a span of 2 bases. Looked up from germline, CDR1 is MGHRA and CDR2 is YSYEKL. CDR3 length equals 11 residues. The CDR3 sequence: CASSLQETQYF. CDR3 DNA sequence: TGCGCCAGCAGCCTTCAAGAGACCCAGTACTTC.

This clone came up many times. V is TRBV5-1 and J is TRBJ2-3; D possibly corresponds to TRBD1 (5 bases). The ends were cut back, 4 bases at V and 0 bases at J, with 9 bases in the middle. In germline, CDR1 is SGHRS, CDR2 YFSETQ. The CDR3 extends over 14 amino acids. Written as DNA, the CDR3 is TGCGCCAGCAGCCCGGACAAGAGCACAGATACGCAGTATTTT. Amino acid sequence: CASSPDKSTDTQYF.

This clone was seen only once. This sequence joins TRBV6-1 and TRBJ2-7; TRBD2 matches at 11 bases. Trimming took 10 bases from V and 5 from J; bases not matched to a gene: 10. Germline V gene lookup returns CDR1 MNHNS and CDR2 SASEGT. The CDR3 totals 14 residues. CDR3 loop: CATTIAGGHNEQYF. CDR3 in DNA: TGTGCCACCACAATAGCGGGGGGGCATAACGAGCAGTACTTC.

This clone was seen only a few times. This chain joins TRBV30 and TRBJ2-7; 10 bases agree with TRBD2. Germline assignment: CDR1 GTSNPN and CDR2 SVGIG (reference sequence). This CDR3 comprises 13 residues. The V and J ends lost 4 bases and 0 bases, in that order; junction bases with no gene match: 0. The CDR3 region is CAWTSGSSYEQYF. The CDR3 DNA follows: TGTGCCTGGACTAGCGGGAGCTCCTACGAGCAGTACTTC.

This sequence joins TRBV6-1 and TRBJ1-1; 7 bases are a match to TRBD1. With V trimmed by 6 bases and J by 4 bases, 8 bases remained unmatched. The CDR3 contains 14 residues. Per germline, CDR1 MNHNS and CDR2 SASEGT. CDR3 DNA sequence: TGTGCCAGCAGCACCGGGACAGCGACCACTGAAGCTTTCTTT. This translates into CASSTGTATTEAFF.

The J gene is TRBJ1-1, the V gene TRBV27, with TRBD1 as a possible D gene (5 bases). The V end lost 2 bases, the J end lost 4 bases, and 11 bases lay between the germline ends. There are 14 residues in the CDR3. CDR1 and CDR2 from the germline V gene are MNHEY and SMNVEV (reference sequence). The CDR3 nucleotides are TGTGCCAGCAGTTTAGCCTTTGGGGCCACTGAAGCTTTCTTT. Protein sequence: CASSLAFGATEAFF.

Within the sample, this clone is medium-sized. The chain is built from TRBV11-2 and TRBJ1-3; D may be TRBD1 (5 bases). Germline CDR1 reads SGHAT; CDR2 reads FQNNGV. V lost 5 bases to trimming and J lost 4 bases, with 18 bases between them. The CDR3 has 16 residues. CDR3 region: CASSPLGGDDGNTIYF. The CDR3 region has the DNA TGTGCCAGCAGCCCATTGGGGGGGGACGACGGAAACACCATATATTTT.

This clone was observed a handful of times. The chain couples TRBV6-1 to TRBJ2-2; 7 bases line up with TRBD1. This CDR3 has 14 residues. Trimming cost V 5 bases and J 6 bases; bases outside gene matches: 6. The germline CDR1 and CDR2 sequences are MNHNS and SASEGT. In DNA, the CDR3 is TGTGCCAGCAGTAAGGGGGCCGGGTCCGGGGAGCTGTTTTTT. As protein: CASSKGAGSGELFF.

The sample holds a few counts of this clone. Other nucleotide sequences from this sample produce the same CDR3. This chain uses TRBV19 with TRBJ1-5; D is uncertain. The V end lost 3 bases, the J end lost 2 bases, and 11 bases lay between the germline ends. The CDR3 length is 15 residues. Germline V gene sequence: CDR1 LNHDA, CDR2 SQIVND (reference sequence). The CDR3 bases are TGTGCCAGTAGTATCGGTAGGGTAGGCAATCAGCCCCAGCATTTT. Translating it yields CASSIGRVGNQPQHF.

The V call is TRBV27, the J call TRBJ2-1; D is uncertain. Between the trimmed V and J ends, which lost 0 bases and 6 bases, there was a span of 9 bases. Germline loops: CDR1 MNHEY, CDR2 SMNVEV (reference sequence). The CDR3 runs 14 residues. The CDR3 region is CASSLSVTGNEQFF. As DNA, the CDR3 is TGTGCCAGCAGTTTATCAGTGACCGGCAATGAGCAGTTCTTC.

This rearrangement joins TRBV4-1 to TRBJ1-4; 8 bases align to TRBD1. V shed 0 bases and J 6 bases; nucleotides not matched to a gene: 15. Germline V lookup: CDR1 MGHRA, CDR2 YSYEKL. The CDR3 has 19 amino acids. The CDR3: CASSQEGPKFRGLYEKLFF. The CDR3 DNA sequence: TGCGCCAGCAGCCAAGAGGGCCCGAAGTTCAGGGGGCTTTATGAAAAACTGTTTTTT.

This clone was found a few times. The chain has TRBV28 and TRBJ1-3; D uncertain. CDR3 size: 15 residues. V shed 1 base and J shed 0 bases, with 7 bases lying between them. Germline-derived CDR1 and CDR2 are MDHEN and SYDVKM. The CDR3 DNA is TGTGCCAGCAGTTTATTGGCGGACTCTGGAAACACCATATATTTT. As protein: CASSLLADSGNTIYF.

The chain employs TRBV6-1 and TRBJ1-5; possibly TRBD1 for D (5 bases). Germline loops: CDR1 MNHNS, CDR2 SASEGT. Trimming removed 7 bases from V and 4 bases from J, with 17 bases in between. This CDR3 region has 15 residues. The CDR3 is CASTKGPWGNQPQHF. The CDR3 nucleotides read TGTGCCAGCACGAAGGGCCCGTGGGGGAATCAGCCCCAGCATTTT.